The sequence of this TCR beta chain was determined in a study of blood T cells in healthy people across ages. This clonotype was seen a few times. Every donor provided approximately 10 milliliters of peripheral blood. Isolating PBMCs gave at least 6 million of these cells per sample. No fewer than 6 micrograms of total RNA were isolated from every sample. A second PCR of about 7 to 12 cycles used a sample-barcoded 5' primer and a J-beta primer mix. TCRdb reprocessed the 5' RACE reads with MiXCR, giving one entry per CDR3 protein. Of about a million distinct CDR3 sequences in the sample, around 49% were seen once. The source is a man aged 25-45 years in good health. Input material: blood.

CDR3 amino acids: CSAKAGGVGTDTQYF. The CDR3 region has the DNA TGCAGTGCTAAAGCGGGGGGGGTCGGCACAGATACGCAGTATTTT. The rearrangement links TRBV20-1 to TRBJ2-3; 10 bases match TRBD2. The CDR3 length is 15 residues. Trimming removed 4 bases from V and 1 base from J; junction bases left unmatched: 5. Germline-derived CDR1 and CDR2 are DFQATT and SNEGSKA (reference sequence).